Included here is one T cell receptor (beta chain) sequence, with context. The antigen remains undetermined. Random hexamers were used to reverse transcribe roughly 0.45 to 1 ug of RNA. The method of amplification for TCR beta CDR3 was immunoSEQ multiplex PCR, covering 54 Vbeta and 13 Jbeta. One entry per CDR3 protein, called by TCRdb with MiXCR from the immunoSEQ multiplex PCR reads. This table has some 130,000 distinct CDR3 sequences, about 94% appearing once. This sample is part of a study of CD8 T cells in Susac syndrome. Both CD4+ and CD8+ T cells were negatively isolated, and TEMRA cells underwent FACS enrichment. Whole-study findings and limits: The number of individuals included in the study's TCR sequencing and HLA analysis was acknowledged as relatively small.

The CDR3 sequence is 18 residues long. Germline CDR1 SGHAT, CDR2 FQDESV (reference sequence). V shed 5 bases, J shed 0 bases, and the junction held 9 bases outside the gene matches. The sample taken for sequencing was CD4+ T cells from PBMCs. V usage is TRBV11-1 and J usage is TRBJ2-1, with 11 bases aligning to TRBD2. This clonotype originated in a human donor with multiple sclerosis. The CDR3 coding sequence is TGTGCCAGCAGCCACGGACTAGCGGGCTTTAGCTCCTACAATGAGCAGTTCTTC. It translates to CASSHGLAGFSSYNEQFF.